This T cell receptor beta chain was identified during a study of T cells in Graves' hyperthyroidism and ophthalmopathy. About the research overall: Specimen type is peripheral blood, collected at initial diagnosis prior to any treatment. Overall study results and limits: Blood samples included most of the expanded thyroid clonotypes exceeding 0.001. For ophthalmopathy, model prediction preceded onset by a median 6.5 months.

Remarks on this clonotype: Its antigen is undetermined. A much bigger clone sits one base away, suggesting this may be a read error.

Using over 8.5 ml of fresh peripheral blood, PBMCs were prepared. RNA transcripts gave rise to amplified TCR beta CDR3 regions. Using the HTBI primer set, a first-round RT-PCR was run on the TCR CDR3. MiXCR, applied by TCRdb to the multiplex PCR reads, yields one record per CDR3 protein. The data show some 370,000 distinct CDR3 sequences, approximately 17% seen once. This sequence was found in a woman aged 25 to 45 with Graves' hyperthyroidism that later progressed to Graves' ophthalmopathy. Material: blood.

The CDR3 sequence: CAGSLTVVGHHEQYF. As DNA, the CDR3 is TGCGCCGGCAGCTTGACGGTGGTTGGGCACCACGAGCAGTACTTC. The rearrangement links TRBV5-1 to TRBJ2-7; D not resolved. This CDR3 contains 15 residues. Germline CDR1 is SGHRS and CDR2 is YFSETQ.